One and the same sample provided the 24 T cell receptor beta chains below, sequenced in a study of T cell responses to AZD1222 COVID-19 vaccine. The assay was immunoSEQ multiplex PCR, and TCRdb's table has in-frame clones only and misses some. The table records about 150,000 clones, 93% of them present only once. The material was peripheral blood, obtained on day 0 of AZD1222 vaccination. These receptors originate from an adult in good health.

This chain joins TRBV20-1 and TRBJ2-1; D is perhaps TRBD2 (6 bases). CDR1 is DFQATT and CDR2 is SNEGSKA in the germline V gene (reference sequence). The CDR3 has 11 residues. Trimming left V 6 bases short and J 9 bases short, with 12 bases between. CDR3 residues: CSAALAGEQFF. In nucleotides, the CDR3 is TGCAGTGCCGCACTAGCAGGTGAGCAGTTCTTC.

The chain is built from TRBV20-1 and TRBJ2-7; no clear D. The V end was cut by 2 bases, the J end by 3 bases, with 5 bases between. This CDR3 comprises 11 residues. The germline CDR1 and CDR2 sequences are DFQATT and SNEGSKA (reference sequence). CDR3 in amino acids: CSARSGYEQYF. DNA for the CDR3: TGCAGTGCTAGATCAGGCTACGAGCAGTACTTC.

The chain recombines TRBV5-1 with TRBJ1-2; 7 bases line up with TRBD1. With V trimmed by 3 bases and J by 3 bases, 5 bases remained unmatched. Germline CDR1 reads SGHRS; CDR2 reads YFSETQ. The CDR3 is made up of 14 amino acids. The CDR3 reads CASSWYRGDYGYTF. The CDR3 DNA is TGCGCCAGCAGCTGGTACAGGGGCGACTATGGCTACACCTTC.

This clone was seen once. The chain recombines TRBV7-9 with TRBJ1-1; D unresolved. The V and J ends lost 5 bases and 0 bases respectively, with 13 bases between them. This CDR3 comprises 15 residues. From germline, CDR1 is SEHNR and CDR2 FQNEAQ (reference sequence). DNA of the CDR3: TGTGCCAGCAGCACTTTTAACGTTATGAACACTGAAGCTTTCTTT. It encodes CASSTFNVMNTEAFF.

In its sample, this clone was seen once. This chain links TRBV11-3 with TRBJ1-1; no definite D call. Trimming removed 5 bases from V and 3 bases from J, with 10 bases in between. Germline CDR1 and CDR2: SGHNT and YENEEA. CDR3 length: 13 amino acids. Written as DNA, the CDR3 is TGTGCCAGCAGCCGCCGAAGGGACACTGAAGCTTTCTTT. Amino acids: CASSRRRDTEAFF.

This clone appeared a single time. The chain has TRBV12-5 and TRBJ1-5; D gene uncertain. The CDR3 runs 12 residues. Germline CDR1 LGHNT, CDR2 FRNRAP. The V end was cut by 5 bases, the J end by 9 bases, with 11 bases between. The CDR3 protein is CASGPSSGPQHF. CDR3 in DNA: TGTGCTAGTGGTCCCTCCTCTGGGCCCCAGCATTTT.

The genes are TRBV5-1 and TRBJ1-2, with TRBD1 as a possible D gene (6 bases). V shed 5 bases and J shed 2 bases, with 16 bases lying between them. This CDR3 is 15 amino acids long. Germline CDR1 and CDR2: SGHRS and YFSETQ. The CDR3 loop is CASRAQAGGNYGYTF. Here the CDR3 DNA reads TGCGCCAGCAGGGCCCAGGCGGGGGGCAACTATGGCTACACCTTC.

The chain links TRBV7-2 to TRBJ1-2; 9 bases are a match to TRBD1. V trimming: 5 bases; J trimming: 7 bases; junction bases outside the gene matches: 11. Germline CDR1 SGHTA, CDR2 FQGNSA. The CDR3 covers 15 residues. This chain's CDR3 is CASSLAGQGDRGYTF. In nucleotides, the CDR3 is TGTGCCAGCAGCCTCGCGGGACAGGGAGATCGTGGCTACACCTTC.

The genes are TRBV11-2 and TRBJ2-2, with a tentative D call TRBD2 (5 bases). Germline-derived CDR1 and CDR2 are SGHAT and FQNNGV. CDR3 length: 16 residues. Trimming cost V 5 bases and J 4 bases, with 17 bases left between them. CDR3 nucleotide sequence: TGTGCCAGCAGCCACGGGTCCGGGATTGTCACCGGGGAGCTGTTTTTT. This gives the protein CASSHGSGIVTGELFF.

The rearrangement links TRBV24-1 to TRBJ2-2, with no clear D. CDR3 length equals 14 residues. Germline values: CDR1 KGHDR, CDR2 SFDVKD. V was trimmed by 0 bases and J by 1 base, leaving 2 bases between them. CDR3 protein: CATSDLMNTGELFF. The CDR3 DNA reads TGTGCCACCAGTGATTTGATGAACACCGGGGAGCTGTTTTTT.

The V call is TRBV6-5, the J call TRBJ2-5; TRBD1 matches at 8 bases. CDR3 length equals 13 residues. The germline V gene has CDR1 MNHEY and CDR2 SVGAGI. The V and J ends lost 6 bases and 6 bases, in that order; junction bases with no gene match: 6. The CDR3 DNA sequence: TGTGCCAGCAGGCAGGGGGCCAGAAAGACCCAGTACTTC. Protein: CASRQGARKTQYF.

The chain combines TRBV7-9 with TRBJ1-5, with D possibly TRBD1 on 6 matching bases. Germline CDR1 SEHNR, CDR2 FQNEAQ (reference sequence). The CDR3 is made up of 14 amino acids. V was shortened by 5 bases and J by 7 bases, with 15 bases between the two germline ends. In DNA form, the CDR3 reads TGTGCCAGCAGCCCCTCCGGGGGCGAGCAGCCCCAGCATTTT. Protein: CASSPSGGEQPQHF.

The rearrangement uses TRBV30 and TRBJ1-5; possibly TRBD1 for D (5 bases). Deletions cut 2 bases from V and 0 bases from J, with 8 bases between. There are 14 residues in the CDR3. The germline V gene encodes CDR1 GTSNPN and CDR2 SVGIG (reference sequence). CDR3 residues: CAWSRGFSNQPQHF. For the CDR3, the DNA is TGTGCCTGGAGTAGGGGTTTTAGCAATCAGCCCCAGCATTTT.

The CDR3 here is CASTDRSISPLHF. CDR3 in DNA: TGCGCCAGCACGGACAGGTCTATCTCACCCCTCCACTTT. The chain has TRBV10-2 and TRBJ1-6; 7 nucleotides match TRBD1. Trimming removed 7 bases from V and 10 bases from J; junction bases left unmatched: 7. The germline gives CDR1 WSHSY, CDR2 SAAADI. This CDR3 region has 13 residues.

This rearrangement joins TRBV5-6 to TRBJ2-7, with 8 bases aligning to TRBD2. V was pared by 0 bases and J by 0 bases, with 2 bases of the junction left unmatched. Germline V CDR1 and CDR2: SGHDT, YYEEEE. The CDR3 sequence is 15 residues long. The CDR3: CASSLGLASSYEQYF. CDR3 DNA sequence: TGTGCCAGCAGCTTGGGACTAGCGAGCTCCTACGAGCAGTACTTC.

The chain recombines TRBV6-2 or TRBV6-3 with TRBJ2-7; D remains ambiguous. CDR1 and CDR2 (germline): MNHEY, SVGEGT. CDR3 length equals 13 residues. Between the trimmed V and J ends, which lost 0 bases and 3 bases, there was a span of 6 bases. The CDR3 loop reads CASSYSSDYEQYF. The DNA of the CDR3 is TGTGCCAGCAGTTACTCATCGGACTACGAGCAGTACTTC.

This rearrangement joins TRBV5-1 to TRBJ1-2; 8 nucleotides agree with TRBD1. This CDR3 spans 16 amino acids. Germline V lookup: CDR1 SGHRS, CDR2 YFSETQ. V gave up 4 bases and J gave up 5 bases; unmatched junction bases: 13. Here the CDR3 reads CASSAATGTGKYGYTF. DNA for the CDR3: TGCGCCAGCAGCGCGGCGACCGGGACAGGTAAATATGGCTACACCTTC.

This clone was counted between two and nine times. CDR3 nucleotides: TGCGCCAGCAGCTTGGGTGGGGCTGGGCATGGCTACACCTTC. This sequence encodes CASSLGGAGHGYTF. J is TRBJ1-2 and V is TRBV5-1; D may be TRBD1 (5 bases). Germline V gives CDR1 SGHRS, CDR2 YFSETQ. The CDR3 extends over 14 amino acids. Deletions cut 0 bases from V and 6 bases from J, with 12 bases between.

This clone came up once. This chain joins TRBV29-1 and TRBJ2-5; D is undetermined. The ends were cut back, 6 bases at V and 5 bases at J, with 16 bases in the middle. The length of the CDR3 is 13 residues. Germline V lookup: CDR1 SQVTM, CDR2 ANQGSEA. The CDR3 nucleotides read TGCAGCGTCGGACGAATTAAAGGGGAGACCCAGTACTTC. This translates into CSVGRIKGETQYF.

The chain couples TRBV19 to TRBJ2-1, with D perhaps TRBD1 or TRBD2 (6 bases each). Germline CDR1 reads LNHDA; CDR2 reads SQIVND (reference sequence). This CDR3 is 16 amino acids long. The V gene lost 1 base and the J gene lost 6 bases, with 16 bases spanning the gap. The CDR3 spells CASSIVGGRYANEQFF. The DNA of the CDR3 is TGTGCCAGTAGTATAGTGGGGGGCAGGTATGCCAATGAGCAGTTCTTC.

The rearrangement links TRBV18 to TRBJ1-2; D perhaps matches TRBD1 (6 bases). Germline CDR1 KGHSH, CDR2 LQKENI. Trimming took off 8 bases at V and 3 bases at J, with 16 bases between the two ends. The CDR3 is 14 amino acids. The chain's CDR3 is CASANGGLDYGYTF. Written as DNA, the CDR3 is TGTGCCAGCGCCAACGGGGGGCTTGACTATGGCTACACCTTC. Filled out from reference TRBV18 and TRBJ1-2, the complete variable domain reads NAGVMQNPRHLVRRRGQEARLRCSPMKGHSHVYWYRQLPEEGLKFMVYLQKENIIDESGMPKERFSAEFPKEGPSILRIQQVVRGDSAAYFCASANGGLDYGYTFGSGTRLTVV.

The CDR3 sequence: CASRGGTTDTQYF. In DNA, the CDR3 is TGTGCCAGTAGGGGCGGGACAACGGATACGCAGTATTTT. This chain links TRBV19 with TRBJ2-3; possibly TRBD1 or TRBD2 for D (6 bases each). Germline V gene sequence: CDR1 LNHDA, CDR2 SQIVND (reference sequence). This CDR3 region has 13 residues. With 6 bases removed from V and 6 bases from J, the gap between germline ends came to 13 bases.

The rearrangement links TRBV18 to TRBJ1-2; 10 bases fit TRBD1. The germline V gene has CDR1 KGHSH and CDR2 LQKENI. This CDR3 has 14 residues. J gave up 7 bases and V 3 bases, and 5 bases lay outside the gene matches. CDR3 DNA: TGTGCCAGCTCACCCCTGACAGGGGGCTCTGGCTACACCTTC. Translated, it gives CASSPLTGGSGYTF.

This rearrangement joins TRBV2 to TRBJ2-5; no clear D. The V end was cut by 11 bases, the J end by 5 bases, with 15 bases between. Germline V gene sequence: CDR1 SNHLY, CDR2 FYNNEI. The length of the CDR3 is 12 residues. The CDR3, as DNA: TGTGCCTCGACTCAAGTGGAGGAGACCCAGTACTTC. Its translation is CASTQVEETQYF.